The 31 T cell receptor beta chains reported below all come from one sample, sequenced in a study of T cells in Graves' hyperthyroidism and ophthalmopathy. Researchers amplified the TCR beta CDR3 regions from RNA transcripts. When the TCR CDR3 underwent first-round RT-PCR, the HTBI primer set was used. TCRdb re-analysed the multiplex PCR reads in MiXCR, keeping a single row per CDR3 protein. There are 550,000 to 600,000 distinct CDR3 sequences in the sample; more than 13% occur only once, and less than 9% lies in the top ten. The sample comprised blood. All receptors derive from a woman aged 18-29 years with Graves' ophthalmopathy.

This clonotype showed up just a few times. The chain carries TRBV28 and TRBJ1-1; D is possibly TRBD1 (6 bases). Germline V CDR1 and CDR2: MDHEN, SYDVKM. The CDR3 spans 13 residues. Trimming took 6 bases from V and 7 from J, leaving 15 bases between them. The CDR3 loop reads CASRLSGVGEAFF. The CDR3 DNA is TGTGCCAGCAGACTTTCAGGGGTTGGTGAAGCTTTCTTT.

Many counts were recorded for this clonotype. This rearrangement joins TRBV7-2 to TRBJ2-1; TRBD1 matches 8 bases. Germline CDR1 reads SGHTA; CDR2 reads FQGNSA. The length of the CDR3 is 16 residues. J was trimmed by 9 bases and V by 2 bases; bases with no gene match: 12. This CDR3 is CASSLRDRTSRAEQFF. In DNA, the CDR3 is TGTGCCAGCAGCTTACGGGACAGGACGTCGCGCGCTGAGCAGTTCTTC.

V usage is TRBV7-2 and J usage is TRBJ2-1; D uncertain. The CDR3 has 11 amino acids. The germline V and J ends were trimmed by 5 bases and 10 bases, with 9 bases remaining between them. CDR1 and CDR2 (germline): SGHTA, FQGNSA. CDR3: CASSRRFEQFF. As DNA, the CDR3 is TGTGCCAGCAGCCGCCGCTTCGAGCAGTTCTTC.

Of note for this clonotype: The junction shows a germline mismatch at one end, possibly a read error. The rearrangement links TRBV7-3 to TRBJ2-5; D assignment may be TRBD1 or TRBD2 (5 bases each). The assigned J gene may be wrong: the sequence end matches TRBJ2-1 better. The germline CDR1 and CDR2 sequences are SGHTA and FQGTGA. This CDR3 is built from 15 residues. The CDR3 reads CASSQAPGTQETQFF. CDR3 nucleotide sequence: TGCGCCAGCAGCCAAGCCCCGGGGACCCAAGAGACCCAGTTCTTC.

The chain has TRBV3-1 and TRBJ2-1; 7 nucleotides match TRBD2. Unmatched junction bases numbered 2, after V lost 0 bases and J lost 6 bases. CDR1 is LGHDT, CDR2 YNNKEL, per germline (reference sequence). The CDR3 consists of 14 residues. CDR3 sequence reads: CASSQEGGSNEQFF. The CDR3 DNA reads TGTGCCAGCAGCCAAGAGGGGGGGTCCAATGAGCAGTTCTTC.

A few counts support this clonotype. One end of the junction does not line up with germline, which may come from a read error. The chain links TRBV4-1 to TRBJ1-6; unclear D gene. This CDR3 spans 13 amino acids. Germline CDR1 is MGHRA and CDR2 is YSYEKL. The CDR3 DNA follows: TGTGCCAGCAGCCAAGTCCCTAGTTCACCCCTCCACTTT. Protein sequence: CASSQVPSSPLHF.

The table lists this clonotype with many counts. The V gene is TRBV9, the J gene TRBJ2-5, with D possibly being TRBD2 (6 bases). Trimming pared 0 bases from V and 1 base from J, leaving 13 bases between. CDR1 and CDR2 from the germline V gene are SGDLS and YYNGEE. The CDR3 consists of 16 residues. The DNA for the CDR3 is TGTGCCAGCAGCGTAGGGGCGGGGCCGCTCCAAGAGACCCAGTACTTC. This gives the protein CASSVGAGPLQETQYF.

The chain recombines TRBV4-1 with TRBJ2-1, with 8 nucleotides matching TRBD2. The V segment lost 4 bases and the J segment 3 bases; nucleotides outside the gene matches: 5. Germline V lookup: CDR1 MGHRA, CDR2 YSYEKL. CDR3 size: 15 residues. CDR3: CASSPGLGGYNEQFF. CDR3 bases: TGCGCCAGCAGCCCGGGACTAGGGGGCTACAATGAGCAGTTCTTC.

The rearrangement joins TRBV29-1 to TRBJ1-4; tentative D call: TRBD1 (5 bases). The germline V and J ends were trimmed by 7 bases and 3 bases, with 15 bases remaining between them. CDR1 is SQVTM, CDR2 ANQGSEA, per germline. This CDR3 region has 14 residues. The DNA of the CDR3 is TGCAGCGCCGGTTGGACAAGCCCTAATGAAAAACTGTTTTTT. Encoded protein: CSAGWTSPNEKLFF.

This clonotype was observed many times. The V call is TRBV7-9, the J call TRBJ2-1; 7 nucleotides align to TRBD1. The CDR3 has 15 amino acids. The V and J ends lost 11 bases and 0 bases, in that order; junction bases with no gene match: 10. CDR1 and CDR2 (germline): SEHNR, FQNEAQ (reference sequence). The CDR3 region has the DNA TGTGCCGCCGGGACAGCAACTTTCTCCTACAATGAGCAGTTCTTC. Protein: CAAGTATFSYNEQFF.

This clonotype was seen at least ten times. At one end the junction does not follow the germline gene, possibly because of a read error. This rearrangement joins TRBV29-1 to TRBJ2-7; D is tentatively TRBD1 or TRBD2 (5 bases each). The CDR3 runs to 15 residues. Germline V gene sequence: CDR1 SQVTM, CDR2 ANQGSEA. CDR3 loop: CSAEEGASPSYEQYF. CDR3 DNA sequence: TGCAGCGCTGAAGAAGGGGCTAGCCCGTCCTACGAGCAGTACTTC.

The chain carries TRBV4-3 and TRBJ1-1; a possible D gene is TRBD1 (5 bases). The germline V gene encodes CDR1 LGHNA and CDR2 YSLEER. The CDR3 consists of 14 residues. Trimming stripped 0 bases from V and 5 bases from J, with 10 bases between. CDR3 sequence (DNA): TGCGCCAGCAGCCAAGAATGGGGGGTAACTGAAGCTTTCTTT. Its protein product is CASSQEWGVTEAFF.

This chain uses TRBV7-3 with TRBJ2-7, with 10 nucleotides matching TRBD1. The V gene end was trimmed by 5 bases and the J gene end by 4 bases; junction bases not matched to a gene: 11. CDR1 SGHTA and CDR2 FQGTGA come from the germline V gene. CDR3 size: 16 residues. The CDR3 spells CASSQDLQGQGYEQYF. The DNA for the CDR3 is TGTGCCAGCAGCCAAGATCTCCAGGGACAGGGGTACGAGCAGTACTTC.

This clonotype was seen at least ten times. The V gene is TRBV7-9, the J gene TRBJ2-1, with D possibly being TRBD2 (5 bases). CDR1 SEHNR and CDR2 FQNEAQ come from the germline V gene (reference sequence). The germline V and J ends were trimmed by 6 bases and 0 bases, with 15 bases remaining between them. The CDR3 length is 16 residues. As DNA, the CDR3 is TGTGCCAGCAGACCAATAACCGGGGACTCCTACAATGAGCAGTTCTTC. Its translation is CASRPITGDSYNEQFF.

This clonotype was detected ten times or more. The chain joins TRBV13 to TRBJ2-5, with D unresolved. This CDR3 is built from 14 residues. Trimming removed 5 bases from V and 2 bases from J, with 12 bases in between. The germline gives CDR1 PRHDT, CDR2 FYEKMQ (reference sequence). CDR3 in DNA: TGTGCCAGCAGCCCCCGTTTGAGTCAAGAGACCCAGTACTTC. It translates to CASSPRLSQETQYF.

There are many counts of this clonotype. The rearrangement links TRBV6-1 to TRBJ2-3; 9 nucleotides line up with TRBD2. The trim removed 3 bases at V and 4 bases at J, leaving 5 bases unmatched. The germline V gene has CDR1 MNHNS and CDR2 SASEGT. The CDR3 loop spans 15 amino acids. CDR3 in amino acids: CASSDGLAGPDTQYF. The CDR3 bases are TGTGCCAGCAGTGATGGGCTAGCGGGACCAGATACGCAGTATTTT.

At least ten counts were recorded for this clonotype. This sequence joins TRBV7-2 and TRBJ1-4, with D perhaps TRBD1 (5 bases). The CDR3 runs 17 residues. V shed 5 bases and J shed 5 bases, with 21 bases lying between them. Germline loops: CDR1 SGHTA, CDR2 FQGNSA. The CDR3 sequence is CASSRTGTAYGNEKLFF. In DNA form, the CDR3 reads TGTGCCAGCAGCCGAACCGGGACGGCGTATGGGAATGAAAAACTGTTTTTT.

This clonotype showed up many times. The chain has TRBV28 and TRBJ2-1; 9 positions agree with TRBD1. The germline V gene encodes CDR1 MDHEN and CDR2 SYDVKM. Losses at the gene ends were 3 bases for V and 6 bases for J; bases not matched to a gene: 3. The CDR3 has 14 residues. For the CDR3, the DNA is TGTGCCAGCAGTTTCGGGACAGGGCTCAATGAGCAGTTCTTC. Its translation: CASSFGTGLNEQFF.

To note about this clonotype: A much larger clonotype is one base distant, so this may be a read error. The J gene is TRBJ2-5, the V gene TRBV20-1; 13 nucleotides agree with TRBD2. This CDR3 is 15 amino acids long. Germline V gene sequence: CDR1 DFQATT, CDR2 SNEGSKA (reference sequence). The CDR3 sequence is CSAHSGTSGKEAQYF. The CDR3, as DNA: TGCAGTGCACACTCCGGGACTAGCGGGAAAGAGGCCCAGTACTTC.

This clonotype was seen a handful of times. This CDR3 is CASSLRQGSLNSPLHF. Written as DNA, the CDR3 is TGTGCCAGCAGTTTACGGCAGGGAAGCCTTAATTCACCCCTCCACTTT. The chain combines TRBV27 with TRBJ1-6; D is perhaps TRBD1 (5 bases). The CDR3 length is 16 residues. In germline, CDR1 is MNHEY, CDR2 SMNVEV (reference sequence). Trimming shortened V by 2 bases and J by 6 bases, and 14 bases separated the two germline ends.

The chain combines TRBV11-2 with TRBJ2-1; 13 nucleotides line up with TRBD2. The CDR3 loop spans 16 amino acids. Germline CDR1 is SGHAT and CDR2 is FQNNGV. V shed 3 bases and J 10 bases; nucleotides not matched to a gene: 9. In nucleotides, the CDR3 is TGTGCCAGCAGCTTTTGGACTAGCGGGAGTGTCAGGGAGCAGTTCTTC. It specifies CASSFWTSGSVREQFF.

The chain recombines TRBV7-3 with TRBJ2-7; possibly TRBD1 for D (5 bases). The CDR3 is 14 residues long. Trimming stripped 9 bases from V and 2 bases from J, with 17 bases between. Germline values: CDR1 SGHTA, CDR2 FQGTGA. CDR3 residues: CASSPSQVPYEQYF. The DNA for the CDR3 is TGTGCCAGTAGCCCCTCACAGGTTCCCTACGAGCAGTACTTC.

In its sample, this clonotype was seen a few times. This rearrangement joins TRBV9 to TRBJ2-3; the match to TRBD1 covers 8 bases. Germline V gives CDR1 SGDLS, CDR2 YYNGEE. The junction had 16 bases not matched to a gene; V was cut back by 3 bases and J by 7 bases. The length of the CDR3 is 17 residues. The CDR3 sequence: CASSGLPGGLSSNTQYF. CDR3 coding DNA: TGTGCCAGCAGCGGACTTCCAGGGGGCCTTTCTTCGAATACGCAGTATTTT. Full variable domain (remainder filled in from reference TRBV9 and TRBJ2-3): DSGVTQTPKHLITATGQRVTLRCSPRSGDLSVYWYQQSLDQGLQFLIQYYNGEERAKGNILERFSAQQFPDLHSELNLSSLELGDSALYFCASSGLPGGLSSNTQYFGPGTRLTVL.

This clonotype was observed many times. The gene calls are TRBV20-1 and TRBJ2-1; D may be TRBD2 (6 bases). Germline V gene data show CDR1 as DFQATT and CDR2 as SNEGSKA (reference sequence). The CDR3 runs 17 residues. V was shortened by 1 base and J by 2 bases, with 18 bases between the two germline ends. CDR3 nucleotides: TGCAGTGCTAGAGGTGACGGTAGCGGAATCGCCTACAATGAGCAGTTCTTC. It codes for CSARGDGSGIAYNEQFF.

The chain has TRBV3-1 and TRBJ2-2, with 9 positions matching TRBD2. Germline values: CDR1 LGHDT, CDR2 YNNKEL (reference sequence). V shed 1 base, J shed 3 bases, and the junction held 15 bases outside the gene matches. This CDR3 has 20 residues. The CDR3 here is CASSQVISGGTDRDTGELFF. CDR3 DNA sequence: TGTGCCAGCAGCCAAGTTATCAGCGGGGGGACGGATAGAGACACCGGGGAGCTGTTTTTT.

In this sample, this clonotype turned up many times. V is TRBV7-2 and J is TRBJ2-7; no definite D call. Looked up from germline, CDR1 is SGHTA and CDR2 is FQGNSA. Trimming removed 0 bases at V and 4 bases at J, with 10 bases between. The CDR3 spans 14 residues. The CDR3 DNA is TGTGCCAGCAGCTTAGCAGGTATATTGTACGAGCAGTACTTC. The encoded protein is CASSLAGILYEQYF.

The chain carries TRBV4-1 and TRBJ2-3; 14 bases align to TRBD2. Germline values: CDR1 MGHRA, CDR2 YSYEKL. Germline trimming cut 8 bases from V and 4 bases from J; bases unmatched to any gene: 5. The CDR3 covers 15 residues. CDR3: CASGTSGGLADTQYF. CDR3 nucleotides: TGCGCCAGCGGGACTAGCGGGGGATTGGCAGATACGCAGTATTTT.

This clonotype is a singleton in its sample. The chain recombines TRBV11-2 with TRBJ2-5; 7 nucleotides match TRBD1. This CDR3 has 15 amino acids. Germline loops: CDR1 SGHAT, CDR2 FQNNGV. V was clipped by 5 bases and J by 2 bases; unmatched bases: 8. The CDR3 coding sequence is TGTGCCAGCAGCCGGGACAGTTTAATTCAAGAGACCCAGTACTTC. Encoded protein: CASSRDSLIQETQYF.

This clonotype appeared many times. The CDR3 bases are TGTGCCAGCCGGGGCCCGAAGGTAACCTACAATGAGCAGTTCTTC. This gives the protein CASRGPKVTYNEQFF. J is TRBJ2-1 and V is TRBV2; tentatively, D is TRBD1 or TRBD2 (5 bases each). The germline V and J ends were trimmed by 8 bases and 2 bases, with 16 bases remaining between them. From germline, CDR1 is SNHLY and CDR2 FYNNEI. CDR3 length equals 15 residues.

The J gene is TRBJ2-5, the V gene TRBV6-2 or TRBV6-3, with D perhaps matching TRBD2 (6 bases). Germline CDR1 is MNHEY and CDR2 is SVGEGT. V shed 6 bases and J shed 3 bases, with 20 bases lying between them. This CDR3 spans 16 amino acids. As DNA, the CDR3 is TGTGCCAGCAGAGGGACCGGGGGTCCAATGGAAGAGACCCAGTACTTC. Protein product: CASRGTGGPMEETQYF.

This clonotype showed up many times. The chain uses TRBV12-3 or TRBV12-4 and TRBJ2-2; no firm D call. The CDR3 length is 13 residues. Trimming cost V 4 bases and J 6 bases, with 9 bases left between them. The CDR3 sequence is CASSSTESGELFF. Here the CDR3 DNA reads TGTGCCAGCAGTTCCACAGAGTCCGGGGAGCTGTTTTTT.